Listed here are 29 T cell receptor beta chains from one sample, sequenced in a study of cytomegalovirus exposure and HLA in healthy donors. This PCR relied on a set of 60 Vbeta primers and 13 Jbeta primers. The table came from immunoSEQ multiplex PCR; TCRdb's copy has only in-frame clones and leaves some out. This sample has roughly 100,000 clones, with about 74% found just once. Sequences were obtained from PBMCs. These receptor sequences come from a male donor in good health and CMV-seropositive.

The chain couples TRBV7-3 to TRBJ2-3, with TRBD2 as a possible D gene (5 bases). This CDR3 spans 16 amino acids. Germline V gene data show CDR1 as SGHTA and CDR2 as FQGTGA. The ends were cut back, 5 bases at V and 4 bases at J, with 19 bases in the middle. CDR3 in amino acids: CASSLYGENRADTQYF. The CDR3 nucleotides are TGTGCCAGCAGCCTATACGGGGAGAACAGAGCAGATACGCAGTATTTT.

This clone has only a few counts. The rearrangement uses TRBV5-4 and TRBJ2-1, with 9 positions matching TRBD2. CDR3 length: 15 residues. Trimming took 4 bases from V and 3 from J; bases not matched to a gene: 5. Germline values: CDR1 SGHNT, CDR2 YYREEE (reference sequence). The CDR3 sequence is CASSPSGTNYNEQFF. The CDR3 nucleotides read TGTGCCAGCAGCCCTAGCGGGACTAACTACAATGAGCAGTTCTTC.

As DNA, the CDR3 is TGTGCCAGCAGCCTTCAATCAGGGGGAAGATACGAGCAGTACTTC. Its translation: CASSLQSGGRYEQYF. The chain joins TRBV7-2 to TRBJ2-5; TRBD1 matches 7 bases. Gene TRBJ2-7 matches the end of the DNA better, so the J call may be wrong. The germline CDR1 and CDR2 sequences are SGHTA and FQGNSA. The CDR3 runs to 15 residues.

The V and J genes are TRBV23-1 and TRBJ2-3; 8 nucleotides agree with TRBD2. TRBV23-1 is filed as an ORF, its function uncertain. J was trimmed by 0 bases and V by 8 bases; bases with no gene match: 19. This CDR3 has 19 residues. CDR3 region: CASSSRLTPLAASTDTQYF. The CDR3 DNA reads as TGCGCCAGCTCTTCGCGACTCACACCACTAGCGGCGAGCACAGATACGCAGTATTTT.

The chain recombines TRBV7-2 with TRBJ2-5, with TRBD2 matching over 10 bases. CDR1 is SGHTA and CDR2 is FQGNSA in the germline V gene. This CDR3 is built from 18 residues. V dropped 2 bases and J dropped 5; count of bases not matched to a gene: 14. CDR3 sequence: CASSLLSGRAEVGETQYF. In DNA form, the CDR3 reads TGTGCCAGCAGCTTACTAAGCGGGAGGGCCGAAGTTGGGGAGACCCAGTACTTC.

V usage is TRBV30 and J usage is TRBJ2-7; weak D call: TRBD2 (6 bases). The germline V gene encodes CDR1 GTSNPN and CDR2 SVGIG (reference sequence). The length of the CDR3 is 12 residues. Between the trimmed V and J ends, which lost 0 bases and 8 bases, there was a span of 11 bases. CDR3 amino acids: CAWSVLGGQQYF. The CDR3 DNA reads as TGTGCCTGGAGTGTACTGGGGGGTCAGCAGTACTTC.

This clone has just a few counts. The J gene is TRBJ2-1, the V gene TRBV29-1, with TRBD1 matching over 8 bases. Germline CDR1 SQVTM, CDR2 ANQGSEA. The V gene end was trimmed by 7 bases and the J gene end by 3 bases; junction bases not matched to a gene: 5. The CDR3 is 13 amino acids. The CDR3 nucleotides are TGCAGCGCCGCGACAGGGGACTACAATGAGCAGTTCTTC. Protein: CSAATGDYNEQFF.

The gene calls are TRBV6-6 and TRBJ1-1; D may be TRBD1 (5 bases). The germline V and J ends were trimmed by 8 bases and 1 base, with 11 bases remaining between them. The CDR3 spans 13 residues. Per the germline V gene, CDR1 is MNHNY and CDR2 is SVGAGI (reference sequence). The CDR3 sequence: CASPPRENTEAFF. CDR3 in DNA: TGTGCCAGCCCCCCCAGGGAGAACACTGAAGCTTTCTTT.

The genes are TRBV19 and TRBJ2-3; 7 bases match TRBD1. Germline CDR1 reads LNHDA; CDR2 reads SQIVND (reference sequence). V shed 5 bases and J 1 base; nucleotides not matched to a gene: 0. This CDR3 spans 13 amino acids. CDR3 sequence (DNA): TGTGCCAGTAGTGACAGGGGCACAGATACGCAGTATTTT. Its protein product is CASSDRGTDTQYF.

The chain combines TRBV4-3 with TRBJ2-7, with 14 nucleotides matching TRBD2. Germline-derived CDR1 and CDR2 are LGHNA and YSLEER. Germline trimming cut 3 bases from V and 4 bases from J; bases unmatched to any gene: 2. This CDR3 has 15 amino acids. The CDR3 loop is CASSHGTSGSYEQYF. CDR3 nucleotide sequence: TGCGCCAGCAGCCATGGGACTAGCGGGAGTTACGAGCAGTACTTC.

This clone was seen only once. V and J are TRBV25-1 and TRBJ1-1; D is perhaps TRBD1 (5 bases). V lost 8 bases, J lost 3 bases, and 13 bases lay in between. This CDR3 spans 13 amino acids. From germline, CDR1 is MGHDK and CDR2 SYGVNS. The CDR3 DNA sequence: TGTGCCAGCGTGTCCGCGGGGCACACTGAAGCTTTCTTT. Translating it yields CASVSAGHTEAFF.

V usage is TRBV5-1 and J usage is TRBJ1-4; D gene unclear. Germline V gene data show CDR1 as SGHRS and CDR2 as YFSETQ. V was pared by 3 bases and J by 5 bases, with 8 bases between. CDR3 size: 13 residues. CDR3 sequence (DNA): TGCGCCAGCAGCTCACCGGGGAATGAAAAACTGTTTTTT. Protein product: CASSSPGNEKLFF.

The chain employs TRBV15 and TRBJ1-3; the D is unclear. This CDR3 contains 15 residues. V lost 1 base and J 2 bases, leaving 9 bases between the germline ends. CDR1 LNHNV and CDR2 YYDKDF come from the germline V gene (reference sequence). The CDR3 region is CATSRAGWTGNTIYF. In DNA, the CDR3 is TGTGCCACCAGCAGAGCCGGGTGGACTGGAAACACCATATATTTT. Based on the CDR3 plus reference TRBV15 and TRBJ1-3, the full variable domain is DAMVIQNPRYQVTQFGKPVTLSCSQTLNHNVMYWYQQKSSQAPKLLFHYYDKDFNNEADTPDNFQSRRPNTSFCFLDIRSPGLGDTAMYLCATSRAGWTGNTIYFGEGSWLTVV.

V usage is TRBV27 and J usage is TRBJ2-7; 9 bases map to TRBD2. CDR1 is MNHEY, CDR2 SMNVEV, per germline (reference sequence). V lost 4 bases and J lost 4; bases outside the gene matches: 11. CDR3 length: 16 amino acids. CDR3: CASSSNDRTSEYEQYF. CDR3 DNA: TGTGCCAGCAGTTCCAATGATCGGACTAGCGAATACGAGCAGTACTTC.

The chain has TRBV7-9 and TRBJ2-7, with D perhaps TRBD2 (5 bases). V lost 6 bases, J lost 5 bases, and 20 bases lay in between. The CDR3 is 15 amino acids. CDR1 and CDR2 (germline): SEHNR, FQNEAQ (reference sequence). CDR3 DNA sequence: TGTGCCAGCAGTCCCGCCTGGGGAGCAGGCGACGAGCAGTACTTC. Its protein is CASSPAWGAGDEQYF.

The rearrangement uses TRBV27 and TRBJ2-7; the D is unclear. This CDR3 is built from 11 residues. From germline, CDR1 is MNHEY and CDR2 SMNVEV (reference sequence). Deletions cut 6 bases from V and 1 base from J, with 4 bases between. The CDR3 nucleotides read TGTGCCAGCAGCTCTTCCTACGAGCAGTACTTC. Amino acids: CASSSSYEQYF.

This rearrangement joins TRBV30 to TRBJ1-3; D unclear. Trimming cost V 4 bases and J 0 bases, with 10 bases left between them. CDR1 is GTSNPN, CDR2 SVGIG, per germline (reference sequence). This CDR3 contains 14 residues. The DNA of the CDR3 is TGTGCCTGGAACGAGGGTATCTCTGGAAACACCATATATTTT. Protein product: CAWNEGISGNTIYF. Looking up the rest from reference TRBV30 and TRBJ1-3 gives the full variable domain: SQTIHQWPATLVQPVGSPLSLECTVEGTSNPNLYWYRQAAGRGLQLLFYSVGIGQISSEVPQNLSASRPQDRQFILSSKKLLLSDSGFYLCAWNEGISGNTIYFGEGSWLTVV.

The CDR3 loop is CASSPGRRGEKLFF. The CDR3 region has the DNA TGTGCCAGCAGCCCAGGGAGAAGGGGGGAAAAACTGTTTTTT. J is TRBJ1-4 and V is TRBV7-9; D might be TRBD1 (6 bases). This CDR3 contains 14 residues. V lost 5 bases and J 8 bases, leaving 15 bases between the germline ends. Germline values: CDR1 SEHNR, CDR2 FQNEAQ (reference sequence).

The rearrangement links TRBV27 to TRBJ2-5; no clear D gene. This CDR3 comprises 13 residues. Looked up from germline, CDR1 is MNHEY and CDR2 is SMNVEV (reference sequence). V was clipped by 5 bases and J by 5 bases, with 12 bases between them. In DNA form, the CDR3 reads TGTGCCAGCAGTCCCCCGGGTGTGGAGACCCAGTACTTC. Translated: CASSPPGVETQYF.

The genes are TRBV4-3 and TRBJ2-7; 15 nucleotides align to TRBD2. CDR1 and CDR2 from the germline V gene are LGHNA and YSLEER. Trimming removed 3 bases from V and 7 bases from J; junction bases left unmatched: 4. The CDR3 has 15 amino acids. The chain's CDR3 is CASSQGLAGGVEQYF. CDR3 bases: TGCGCCAGCAGCCAGGGACTAGCGGGAGGTGTTGAGCAGTACTTC.

V is TRBV28 and J is TRBJ2-1; a weak D match, TRBD1 (6 bases). V was cut by 6 bases and J by 2 bases, with 26 bases left in between. This CDR3 spans 19 amino acids. Looked up from germline, CDR1 is MDHEN and CDR2 is SYDVKM. DNA of the CDR3: TGTGCCAGCAGCCGGACAGTACGAAGTGGGGGAGAGGCCTACAATGAGCAGTTCTTC. This translates into CASSRTVRSGGEAYNEQFF.

This clone has more than one count but fewer than ten. The chain employs TRBV6-5 and TRBJ1-2; 10 bases are a match to TRBD1. The trim removed 7 bases at V and 4 bases at J, leaving 6 bases unmatched. Germline-derived CDR1 and CDR2 are MNHEY and SVGAGI. The CDR3 extends over 14 amino acids. Written as DNA, the CDR3 is TGTGCCAGCACCAGGACAGGGGGTAGCTATGGCTACACCTTC. Translating gives CASTRTGGSYGYTF.

This clone was seen a few times. The chain is built from TRBV6-6 and TRBJ1-6; the D gene is possibly TRBD1 (5 bases). The CDR3 sequence is 15 residues long. CDR1 MNHNY and CDR2 SVGAGI come from the germline V gene (reference sequence). V gave up 5 bases and J gave up 10 bases, with 18 bases separating them. The CDR3: CASSGWGEKGSPLHF. CDR3 DNA sequence: TGTGCCAGCAGTGGCTGGGGGGAAAAAGGATCACCCCTCCACTTT.

The chain employs TRBV7-2 and TRBJ2-1, with TRBD2 matching 7 bases. The J segment lost 13 bases and the V segment lost 0 bases, leaving 9 bases of the junction unmatched. Germline V lookup: CDR1 SGHTA, CDR2 FQGNSA. This CDR3 is built from 14 residues. In nucleotides, the CDR3 is TGTGCCAGCAGCTTAGCTAGCGGGCTCACAGGACAGTTCTTC. Translated: CASSLASGLTGQFF.

This chain connects TRBV5-4 to TRBJ2-1, with 13 bases aligning to TRBD2. Germline CDR1 SGHNT, CDR2 YYREEE (reference sequence). The CDR3 has 16 amino acids. After removal of 4 bases from V and 6 bases from J, the junction contained 7 bases not matched to a gene. CDR3 sequence reads: CASSQGLAGRANEQFF. The CDR3 DNA sequence: TGTGCCAGCAGCCAGGGACTAGCGGGAAGGGCCAATGAGCAGTTCTTC.

The chain is built from TRBV19 and TRBJ2-7; TRBD1 matches at 8 bases. The germline CDR1 and CDR2 sequences are LNHDA and SQIVND (reference sequence). The CDR3 has 14 amino acids. The trim removed 7 bases at V and 0 bases at J, leaving 5 bases unmatched. CDR3 in amino acids: CASKRTGSSYEQYF. The DNA of the CDR3 is TGTGCCAGTAAACGGACAGGGAGCTCCTACGAGCAGTACTTC.

In this sample, this clone turned up once. As DNA, the CDR3 is TGTGCCAGCAGTTTGCAGCCAGCGGGCGGCGGGGAGCTGTTTTTT. It encodes CASSLQPAGGGELFF. The chain combines TRBV28 with TRBJ2-2; D possibly corresponds to TRBD2 (6 bases). CDR1 is MDHEN and CDR2 is SYDVKM in the germline V gene. V lost 3 bases to trimming and J lost 7 bases, with 15 bases between them. This CDR3 is built from 15 residues.

V usage is TRBV5-1 and J usage is TRBJ2-7, with 13 bases aligning to TRBD2. In germline, CDR1 is SGHRS, CDR2 YFSETQ. This CDR3 is built from 16 residues. The junction had 6 bases not matched to a gene; V was cut back by 4 bases and J by 2 bases. CDR3 nucleotide sequence: TGCGCCAGCAGCCCGGGACTAGCGGGAATAGCCTACGAGCAGTACTTC. The encoded protein is CASSPGLAGIAYEQYF.

This chain links TRBV9 with TRBJ2-5; 13 positions agree with TRBD2. Germline V gives CDR1 SGDLS, CDR2 YYNGEE. The CDR3 totals 17 residues. V dropped 4 bases and J dropped 5; count of bases not matched to a gene: 11. The CDR3 coding sequence is TGTGCCAGCAGCCCACCCCAAGGACTAGCGGGAGTGGAGACCCAGTACTTC. Translating gives CASSPPQGLAGVETQYF.